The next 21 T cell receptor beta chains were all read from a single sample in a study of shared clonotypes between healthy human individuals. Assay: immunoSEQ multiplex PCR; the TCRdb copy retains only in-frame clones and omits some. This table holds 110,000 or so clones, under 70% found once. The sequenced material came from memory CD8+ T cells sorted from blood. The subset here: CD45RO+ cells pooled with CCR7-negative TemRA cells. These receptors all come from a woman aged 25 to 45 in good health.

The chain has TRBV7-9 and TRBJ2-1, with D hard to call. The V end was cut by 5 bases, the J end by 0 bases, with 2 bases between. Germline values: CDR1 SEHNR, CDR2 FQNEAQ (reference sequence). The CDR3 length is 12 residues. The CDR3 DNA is TGTGCCAGCAGCGCCTCCTACAATGAGCAGTTCTTC. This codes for CASSASYNEQFF.

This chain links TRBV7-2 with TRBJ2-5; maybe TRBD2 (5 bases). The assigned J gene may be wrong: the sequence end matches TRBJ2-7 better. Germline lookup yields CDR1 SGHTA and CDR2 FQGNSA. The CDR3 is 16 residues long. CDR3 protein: CASSYYPRGRSYEQYF. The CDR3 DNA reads TGTGCCAGCAGTTATTACCCTCGGGGAAGATCCTACGAGCAGTACTTC.

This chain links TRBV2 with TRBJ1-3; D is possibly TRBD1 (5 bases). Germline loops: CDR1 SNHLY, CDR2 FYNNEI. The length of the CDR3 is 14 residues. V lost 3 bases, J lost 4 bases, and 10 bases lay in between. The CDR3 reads CASSDGDPGNTIYF. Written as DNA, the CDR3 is TGTGCCAGCAGTGATGGGGACCCCGGAAACACCATATATTTT. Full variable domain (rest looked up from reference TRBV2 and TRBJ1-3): EPEVTQTPSHQVTQMGQEVILRCVPISNHLYFYWYRQILGQKVEFLVSFYNNEISEKSEIFDDQFSVERPDGSNFTLKIRSTKLEDSAMYFCASSDGDPGNTIYFGEGSWLTVV.

CDR3 amino acids: CAISLGQGSDEQYF. For the CDR3, the DNA is TGTGCCATCAGCCTAGGACAGGGTAGCGACGAGCAGTACTTC. J is TRBJ2-7 and V is TRBV10-3; 8 positions match TRBD1. Germline CDR1 is ENHRY and CDR2 is SYGVKD. The length of the CDR3 is 14 residues. Trimming removed 6 bases from V and 5 bases from J; junction bases left unmatched: 9.

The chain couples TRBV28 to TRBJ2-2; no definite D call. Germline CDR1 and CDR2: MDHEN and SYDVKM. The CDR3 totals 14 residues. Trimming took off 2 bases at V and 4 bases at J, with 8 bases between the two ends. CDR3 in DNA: TGTGCCAGCAGTTTAAAACTCGCCACCGGGGAGCTGTTTTTT. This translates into CASSLKLATGELFF.

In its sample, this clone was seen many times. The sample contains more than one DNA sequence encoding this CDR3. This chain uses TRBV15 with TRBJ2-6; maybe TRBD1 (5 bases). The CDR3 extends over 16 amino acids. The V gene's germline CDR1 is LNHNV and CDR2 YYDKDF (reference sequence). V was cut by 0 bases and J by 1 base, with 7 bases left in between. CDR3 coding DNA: TGTGCCACCAGCAGAGATGCAGGGTCTGGGGCCAACGTCCTGACTTTC. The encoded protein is CATSRDAGSGANVLTF.

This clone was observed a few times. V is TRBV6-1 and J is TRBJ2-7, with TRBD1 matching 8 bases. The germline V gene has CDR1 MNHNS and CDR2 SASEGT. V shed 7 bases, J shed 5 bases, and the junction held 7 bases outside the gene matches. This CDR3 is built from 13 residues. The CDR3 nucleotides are TGTGCCAGCACTTTCGGACAGGGAGACGAGCAGTACTTC. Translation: CASTFGQGDEQYF.

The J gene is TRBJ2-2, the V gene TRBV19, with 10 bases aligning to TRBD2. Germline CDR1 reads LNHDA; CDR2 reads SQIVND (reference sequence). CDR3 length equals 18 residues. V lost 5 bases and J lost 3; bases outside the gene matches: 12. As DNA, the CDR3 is TGTGCCAGTAGTGGAGTACTAGCGGGAAGTCGTTACACCGGGGAGCTGTTTTTT. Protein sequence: CASSGVLAGSRYTGELFF.

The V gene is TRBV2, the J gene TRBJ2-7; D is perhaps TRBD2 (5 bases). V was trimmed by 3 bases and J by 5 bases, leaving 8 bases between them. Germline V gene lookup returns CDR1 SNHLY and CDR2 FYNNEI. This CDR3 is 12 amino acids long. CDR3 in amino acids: CASSDAGDEQYF. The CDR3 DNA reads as TGTGCCAGCAGTGACGCCGGGGACGAGCAGTACTTC.

The CDR3 is CASSPYTSSKNIQYF. CDR3 DNA sequence: TGTGCCAGCAGTCCGTATACGTCCTCTAAAAACATTCAGTACTTC. The V and J genes are TRBV7-2 and TRBJ2-4, with D unresolved. Per the germline V gene, CDR1 is SGHTA and CDR2 is FQGNSA. Trimming removed 6 bases at V and 4 bases at J, with 16 bases between. The CDR3 consists of 15 residues.

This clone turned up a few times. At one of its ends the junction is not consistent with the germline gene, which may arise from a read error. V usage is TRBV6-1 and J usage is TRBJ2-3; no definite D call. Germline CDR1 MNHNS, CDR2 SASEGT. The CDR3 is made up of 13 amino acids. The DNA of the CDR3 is TGTGCCATCAGTGACACCGACACAGATACGCAGTATTTT. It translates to CAISDTDTDTQYF.

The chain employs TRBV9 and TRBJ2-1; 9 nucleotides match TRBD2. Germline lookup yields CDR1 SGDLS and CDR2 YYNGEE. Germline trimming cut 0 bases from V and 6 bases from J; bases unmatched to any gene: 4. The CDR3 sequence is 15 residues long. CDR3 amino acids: CASSVGGGRGNEQFF. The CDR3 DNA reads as TGTGCCAGCAGCGTAGGTGGCGGGAGGGGCAATGAGCAGTTCTTC. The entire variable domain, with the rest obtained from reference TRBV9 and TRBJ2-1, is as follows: DSGVTQTPKHLITATGQRVTLRCSPRSGDLSVYWYQQSLDQGLQFLIQYYNGEERAKGNILERFSAQQFPDLHSELNLSSLELGDSALYFCASSVGGGRGNEQFFGPGTRLTVL.

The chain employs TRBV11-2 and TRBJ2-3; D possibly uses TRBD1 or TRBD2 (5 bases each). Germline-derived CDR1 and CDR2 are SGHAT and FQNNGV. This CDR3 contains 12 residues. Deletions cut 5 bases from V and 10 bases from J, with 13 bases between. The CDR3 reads CASSVALGAQYF. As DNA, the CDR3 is TGTGCCAGCAGCGTTGCCTTGGGGGCGCAGTATTTT. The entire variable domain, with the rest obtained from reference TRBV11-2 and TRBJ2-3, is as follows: EAGVAQSPRYKIIEKRQSVAFWCNPISGHATLYWYQQILGQGPKLLIQFQNNGVVDDSQLPKDRFSAERLKGVDSTLKIQPAKLEDSAVYLCASSVALGAQYFGPGTRLTVL.

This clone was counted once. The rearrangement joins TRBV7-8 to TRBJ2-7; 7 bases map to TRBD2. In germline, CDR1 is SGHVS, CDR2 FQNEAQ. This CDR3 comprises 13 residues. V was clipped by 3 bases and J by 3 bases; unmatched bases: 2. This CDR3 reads CASSFSGDYEQYF. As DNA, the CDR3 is TGTGCCAGCAGCTTCAGCGGGGACTACGAGCAGTACTTC.

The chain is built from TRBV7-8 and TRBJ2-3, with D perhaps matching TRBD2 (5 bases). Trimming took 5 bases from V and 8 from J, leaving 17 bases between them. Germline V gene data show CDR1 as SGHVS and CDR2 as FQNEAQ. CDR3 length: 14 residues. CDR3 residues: CASSLLRVGVTQYF. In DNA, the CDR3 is TGTGCCAGCAGCCTGTTGCGGGTAGGAGTTACGCAGTATTTT.

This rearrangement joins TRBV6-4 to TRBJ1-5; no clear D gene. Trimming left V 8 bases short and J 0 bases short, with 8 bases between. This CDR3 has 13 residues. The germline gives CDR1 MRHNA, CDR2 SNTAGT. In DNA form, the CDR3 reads TGTGCCAGCGCGCCGGATAGCAATCAGCCCCAGCATTTT. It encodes CASAPDSNQPQHF.

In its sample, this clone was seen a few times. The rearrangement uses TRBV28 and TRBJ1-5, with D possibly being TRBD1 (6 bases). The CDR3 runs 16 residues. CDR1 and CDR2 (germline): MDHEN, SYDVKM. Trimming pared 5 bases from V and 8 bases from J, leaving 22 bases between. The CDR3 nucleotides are TGTGCCAGCAGTAGTCCCGGGACAAGGATCTTAAAGCCCCAGCATTTT. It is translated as CASSSPGTRILKPQHF.

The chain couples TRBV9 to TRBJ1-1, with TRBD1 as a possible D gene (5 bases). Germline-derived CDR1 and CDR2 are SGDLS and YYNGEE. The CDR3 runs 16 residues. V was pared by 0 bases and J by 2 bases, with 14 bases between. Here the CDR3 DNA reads TGTGCCAGCAGCGTAGCCGGGGACGGACTTAACACTGAAGCTTTCTTT. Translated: CASSVAGDGLNTEAFF.

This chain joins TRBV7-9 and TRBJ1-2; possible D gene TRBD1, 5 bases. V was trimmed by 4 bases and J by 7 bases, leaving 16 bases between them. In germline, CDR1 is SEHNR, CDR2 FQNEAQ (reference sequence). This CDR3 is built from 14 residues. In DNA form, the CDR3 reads TGTGCCAGCAGCTGGACTGAGGCCGGGGGTGGCTACACCTTC. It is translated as CASSWTEAGGGYTF.

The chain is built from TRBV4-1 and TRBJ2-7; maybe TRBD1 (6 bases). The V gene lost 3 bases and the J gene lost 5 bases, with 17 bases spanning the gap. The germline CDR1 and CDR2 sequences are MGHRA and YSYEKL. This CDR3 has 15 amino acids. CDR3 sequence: CASSQAAGVRNEQYF. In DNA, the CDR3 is TGCGCCAGCAGCCAGGCGGCAGGGGTAAGAAACGAGCAGTACTTC.

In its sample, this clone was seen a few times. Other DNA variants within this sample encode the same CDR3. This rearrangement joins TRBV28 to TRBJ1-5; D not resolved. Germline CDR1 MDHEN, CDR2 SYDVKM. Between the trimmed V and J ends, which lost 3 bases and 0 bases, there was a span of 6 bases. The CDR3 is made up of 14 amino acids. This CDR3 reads CASSFQISNQPQHF. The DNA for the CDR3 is TGTGCCAGCAGTTTTCAAATTAGCAATCAGCCCCAGCATTTT.